This entry lists 18 T cell receptor beta chains sequenced from one sample in a study of lymphopenia after photon versus proton radiotherapy. Clones were read by immunoSEQ multiplex PCR, and TCRdb kept only the in-frame ones, dropping some. The sample includes 67,000 or so clones, around 87% of them seen just once. Sequences were derived from peripheral blood, sampled from a patient treated with proton-based radiotherapy. Receptor source: an elderly man with esophageal cancer.

The chain uses TRBV5-1 and TRBJ1-2; no definite D call. Germline V gene sequence: CDR1 SGHRS, CDR2 YFSETQ. The CDR3 length is 15 residues. With 0 bases removed from V and 0 bases from J, the gap between germline ends came to 9 bases. CDR3 nucleotides: TGCGCCAGCAGCTTGGTTCCCTCAGCTAACTATGGCTACACCTTC. Residues: CASSLVPSANYGYTF.

The chain employs TRBV5-1 and TRBJ2-7, with D tentatively TRBD1 (5 bases). This CDR3 contains 12 residues. Trimming cost V 3 bases and J 5 bases, with 9 bases left between them. Germline V gene data show CDR1 as SGHRS and CDR2 as YFSETQ. CDR3 coding DNA: TGCGCCAGCAGCTGGACAAGTAACGAGCAGTACTTC. Protein product: CASSWTSNEQYF.

The CDR3 sequence is CASSHYFPTEEETQYF. CDR3 nucleotides: TGCGCCAGCAGCCATTATTTCCCGACAGAGGAAGAGACCCAGTACTTC. The J gene is TRBJ2-5, the V gene TRBV4-1; a weak D match, TRBD1 (5 bases). V was trimmed by 3 bases and J by 3 bases, leaving 17 bases between them. The length of the CDR3 is 16 residues. CDR1 is MGHRA and CDR2 is YSYEKL in the germline V gene.

The chain employs TRBV19 and TRBJ2-2; D may be TRBD2 (5 bases). The CDR3 has 13 amino acids. Germline V gene sequence: CDR1 LNHDA, CDR2 SQIVND (reference sequence). V dropped 7 bases and J dropped 2 bases, with 8 bases sitting between them. Written as DNA, the CDR3 is TGTGCCAGTATTCGGGGAAACACCGGGGAGCTGTTTTTT. It translates to CASIRGNTGELFF. The variable domain in full, completed from reference TRBV19 and TRBJ2-2, reads DGGITQSPKYLFRKEGQNVTLSCEQNLNHDAMYWYRQDPGQGLRLIYYSQIVNDFQKGDIAEGYSVSREKKESFPLTVTSAQKNPTAFYLCASIRGNTGELFFGEGSRLTVL.

The chain uses TRBV5-1 and TRBJ2-7; TRBD1 aligns across 9 bases. Germline CDR1 and CDR2: SGHRS and YFSETQ. After removal of 3 bases from V and 5 bases from J, the junction contained 3 bases not matched to a gene. The CDR3 is 13 residues long. CDR3 amino acids: CASSWDRVHEQYF. Written as DNA, the CDR3 is TGCGCCAGCAGCTGGGACAGGGTACACGAGCAGTACTTC.

The rearrangement uses TRBV6-6 and TRBJ1-1, with D hard to call. V shed 8 bases and J shed 8 bases, with 9 bases lying between them. Germline V CDR1 and CDR2: MNHNY, SVGAGI (reference sequence). The CDR3 runs 10 residues. The CDR3 nucleotides read TGTGCCAGCGCCGGGGAAGAAGCTTTCTTT. It specifies CASAGEEAFF.

V is TRBV5-1 and J is TRBJ2-5; 7 bases are a match to TRBD1. CDR1 and CDR2 (germline): SGHRS, YFSETQ. The CDR3 extends over 12 amino acids. Unmatched junction bases numbered 6, after V lost 8 bases and J lost 5 bases. The CDR3 DNA reads TGCGCCAGTTCGACAGGGATGGAGACCCAGTACTTC. Its protein is CASSTGMETQYF.

V is TRBV4-3 and J is TRBJ2-3, with 9 bases aligning to TRBD1. CDR1 is LGHNA and CDR2 is YSLEER in the germline V gene. The CDR3 is made up of 20 amino acids. V was pared by 4 bases and J by 4 bases, with 21 bases of the junction left unmatched. The CDR3: CASSLLPGQGLGGSPDTQYF. The CDR3 coding sequence is TGCGCCAGCAGCCTACTTCCGGGACAGGGTTTGGGAGGCTCCCCAGATACGCAGTATTTT.

This rearrangement joins TRBV7-7 to TRBJ1-3; no clear D. The CDR3 extends over 16 amino acids. CDR1 is SSHAT and CDR2 is FNYEAQ in the germline V gene (reference sequence). V lost 1 base, J lost 4 bases, and 14 bases lay in between. CDR3 DNA: TGTGCCAGCAGCTTAGGGCACGGGTCCCGGGGAAACACCATATATTTT. The encoded protein is CASSLGHGSRGNTIYF.

V usage is TRBV6-6 and J usage is TRBJ1-1; 7 bases agree with TRBD1. Germline V gives CDR1 MNHNY, CDR2 SVGAGI (reference sequence). V shed 6 bases, J shed 0 bases, and the junction held 7 bases outside the gene matches. The CDR3 runs to 15 residues. CDR3 DNA: TGTGCCAGCAGAGAACAGGGGATACTGAACACTGAAGCTTTCTTT. Translation: CASREQGILNTEAFF.

This chain links TRBV2 with TRBJ1-6; possibly TRBD1 for D (6 bases). Germline-derived CDR1 and CDR2 are SNHLY and FYNNEI. The CDR3 has 14 residues. Trimming pared 5 bases from V and 9 bases from J, leaving 14 bases between. Written as DNA, the CDR3 is TGTGCCAGCAGTACGACAGGTGGAGGTTCACCCCTCCACTTT. This gives the protein CASSTTGGGSPLHF.

The V gene is TRBV7-9, the J gene TRBJ2-7; 9 bases agree with TRBD1. Per the germline V gene, CDR1 is SEHNR and CDR2 is FQNEAQ (reference sequence). The CDR3 consists of 17 residues. Trimming removed 2 bases from V and 3 bases from J; junction bases left unmatched: 11. For the CDR3, the DNA is TGTGCCAGCAGCTTACCCCCACAGGGGGCGCCGATCTACGAGCAGTACTTC. Translated, it gives CASSLPPQGAPIYEQYF.

J is TRBJ2-5 and V is TRBV5-1; D unresolved. This CDR3 is built from 12 residues. The V gene lost 5 bases and the J gene lost 5 bases, with 10 bases spanning the gap. The germline V gene encodes CDR1 SGHRS and CDR2 YFSETQ. The CDR3 bases are TGCGCCAGCAGTAGGACCGGGGAGACCCAGTACTTC. Translation: CASSRTGETQYF.

The chain joins TRBV7-6 to TRBJ2-7; no reliable D call. CDR1 is SGHVS, CDR2 FNYEAQ, per germline. V was trimmed by 2 bases and J by 6 bases, leaving 5 bases between them. The CDR3 is 11 residues long. The CDR3 coding sequence is TGTGCCAGCAGCTTAATTGGCGAGCAGTACTTC. Encoded protein: CASSLIGEQYF.

This sequence joins TRBV7-8 and TRBJ2-3; 9 bases are shared with TRBD2. Germline values: CDR1 SGHVS, CDR2 FQNEAQ. The J segment lost 3 bases and the V segment lost 0 bases, leaving 4 bases of the junction unmatched. The CDR3 covers 16 residues. CDR3 sequence reads: CASSLAGLAITDTQYF. The CDR3 nucleotides are TGTGCCAGCAGCTTAGCGGGACTAGCTATAACAGATACGCAGTATTTT.

The chain carries TRBV5-1 and TRBJ2-6; 8 bases match TRBD2. Germline-derived CDR1 and CDR2 are SGHRS and YFSETQ. V trimming: 0 bases; J trimming: 0 bases; junction bases outside the gene matches: 5. This CDR3 contains 18 residues. The CDR3 here is CASSLGLARISGANVLTF. CDR3 bases: TGCGCCAGCAGCTTGGGACTAGCGAGAATCTCTGGGGCCAACGTCCTGACTTTC.

This clone has only a few counts. The genes are TRBV2 and TRBJ1-1; 7 bases align to TRBD1. Trimming cost V 6 bases and J 7 bases; bases outside gene matches: 5. This CDR3 has 12 amino acids. Germline loops: CDR1 SNHLY, CDR2 FYNNEI. The CDR3 DNA reads as TGTGCCAGCAGGATTAACAGGGGTGAAGCTTTCTTT. As protein: CASRINRGEAFF.

The CDR3: CASSLTGGLYNEQFF. CDR3 in DNA: TGTGCCAGCAGCTTAACGGGGGGTCTCTACAATGAGCAGTTCTTC. The chain carries TRBV7-3 and TRBJ2-1; a weak D match, TRBD2 (6 bases). The CDR3 spans 15 residues. The V gene lost 0 bases and the J gene lost 3 bases, with 9 bases spanning the gap. Germline V CDR1 and CDR2: SGHTA, FQGTGA.